The T cell receptor beta chain described here comes from a study of T cells in Graves' hyperthyroidism and ophthalmopathy. Study at large: Initial diagnosis, before any treatment, was when peripheral blood was collected.

This clonotype was recorded at least ten times. The germline V and J ends were trimmed by 5 bases and 0 bases, with 10 bases remaining between them. Germline CDR1 reads LGHDT; CDR2 reads YNNKEL (reference sequence). The CDR3 sequence is 14 residues long. RNA transcripts served as the template for amplifying TCR beta CDR3 regions. RT-PCR in the first round (using the HTBI primer set) targeted the TCR CDR3. TCRdb re-derived calls from the multiplex PCR reads in MiXCR, one entry per CDR3 protein. Of 350,000 to 450,000 distinct CDR3 sequences listed, around 15% are singletons. Exclusions: uncontrolled infection, other autoimmune disease, pregnancy, lactation. Clinicians diagnosed patients from clinical symptoms, serum thyroxine and TRAb, thyroid ultrasound and orbital computed tomography.

The material sequenced was blood. The chain has TRBV3-1 and TRBJ1-1; D is undetermined. The sequence came from a man in his fifties or sixties with Graves' ophthalmopathy. The CDR3 loop reads CASSKQVMNTEAFF. DNA for the CDR3: TGTGCCAGCAGCAAGCAAGTGATGAACACTGAAGCTTTCTTT.